This T cell receptor (beta chain) was found in a study of PD-1 blockade in classical Hodgkin lymphoma. Study outcomes and limitations: For complete responders, baseline diversity was comparable to that of newly diagnosed patients. Among the patients, those starting nivolumab under 1 year after ASCT were excluded. Sources of repertoire differences remain undefined, possibly disease activity or prior therapy. In newly diagnosed patients, baseline TCR diversity was reportedly below that of healthy donors.

Profiling relied on immunoSEQ multiplex PCR, and the TCRdb table lists in-frame clones only, not all of them. This table has roughly 96,000 clones, approximately 89% appearing once. Note on this clone: Its antigen is currently unknown.

V shed 3 bases and J 0 bases; nucleotides not matched to a gene: 12. Germline CDR1 reads LGHNA; CDR2 reads YNFKEQ. This CDR3 spans 18 amino acids. All the patients suffered relapse after autologous stem cell transplantation, and brentuximab vedotin exposure differed. The material was peripheral blood mononuclear cells (PBMCs), obtained before the second cycle of nivolumab. The clonotype was recovered from a human donor with classical Hodgkin lymphoma. V and J are TRBV4-2 and TRBJ2-3; 7 bases are shared with TRBD2. DNA for the CDR3: TGTGCCAGCAGCCAGCCCCCGGGTAGCGGGCGTAGCACAGATACGCAGTATTTT. Its protein is CASSQPPGSGRSTDTQYF.